These 25 T cell receptor beta chains were all obtained from the same sample, sequenced in a study of cytomegalovirus exposure and HLA in healthy donors. The PCR had 60 Vbeta and 13 Jbeta primers. The protocol was immunoSEQ multiplex PCR, while the TCRdb copy is restricted to in-frame clones and leaves out a portion. The sample includes around 190,000 clones, roughly 90% of them seen just once. Sequenced: PBMCs. The receptors were gathered from a boy younger than 10 in good health and CMV-seronegative.

The chain combines TRBV28 with TRBJ1-3, with a possible D match to TRBD1 (5 bases). The CDR3 has 16 amino acids. Germline V gene lookup returns CDR1 MDHEN and CDR2 SYDVKM. The V gene lost 8 bases and the J gene lost 4 bases, with 21 bases spanning the gap. CDR3: CASPPPGLPGGNTIYF. The CDR3 DNA follows: TGTGCCAGCCCACCACCGGGACTCCCAGGAGGAAACACCATATATTTT.

The chain uses TRBV7-9 and TRBJ2-7; 14 nucleotides align to TRBD2. V lost 5 bases to trimming and J lost 4 bases; unmatched junction nucleotides: 13. The CDR3 is 18 amino acids. Germline values: CDR1 SEHNR, CDR2 FQNEAQ (reference sequence). CDR3 residues: CASSQGTSGRKGLYEQYF. CDR3 bases: TGTGCCAGCAGCCAGGGGACTAGCGGGAGAAAAGGTTTGTACGAGCAGTACTTC.

The chain uses TRBV19 and TRBJ1-3, with D possibly being TRBD1 (5 bases). The CDR3 has 17 amino acids. The V and J ends lost 10 bases and 1 base respectively, with 23 bases between them. CDR1 and CDR2 (germline): LNHDA, SQIVND (reference sequence). The CDR3 nucleotides read TGTGCCACCTCGCCCTCCCTGGCAGGGAAGTCTGGAAACACCATATATTTT. It specifies CATSPSLAGKSGNTIYF.

This clone has more than one count but fewer than ten. The rearrangement joins TRBV6-5 to TRBJ1-4; D is unclear. V gave up 8 bases and J gave up 0 bases, with 4 bases separating them. This CDR3 has 12 residues. Looked up from germline, CDR1 is MNHEY and CDR2 is SVGAGI. CDR3: CASSATNEKLFF. The DNA of the CDR3 is TGTGCCAGCTCGGCAACTAATGAAAAACTGTTTTTT.

This chain joins TRBV6-5 and TRBJ1-5, with D unresolved. The germline gives CDR1 MNHEY, CDR2 SVGAGI. The CDR3 is made up of 13 amino acids. With 8 bases removed from V and 1 base from J, the gap between germline ends came to 9 bases. In nucleotides, the CDR3 is TGTGCCAGCGCCCCGGGGAGCAATCAGCCCCAGCATTTT. Residues: CASAPGSNQPQHF.

J is TRBJ2-7 and V is TRBV2; 8 bases match TRBD1. This CDR3 comprises 14 residues. V gave up 7 bases and J gave up 4 bases; unmatched junction bases: 9. Germline CDR1 is SNHLY and CDR2 is FYNNEI. CDR3 in DNA: TGTGCCAGCACCTTGGGGACAGGACAGTACGAGCAGTACTTC. As protein: CASTLGTGQYEQYF.

The V and J genes are TRBV28 and TRBJ1-2; 7 nucleotides match TRBD1. Germline-derived CDR1 and CDR2 are MDHEN and SYDVKM. The J segment lost 2 bases and the V segment lost 3 bases, leaving 9 bases of the junction unmatched. This CDR3 region has 16 residues. CDR3 amino acids: CASSLGSTGSNYGYTF. The DNA for the CDR3 is TGTGCCAGCAGTTTGGGCTCGACAGGGTCCAACTATGGCTACACCTTC.

The chain recombines TRBV6-6 with TRBJ1-3; D is possibly TRBD1 (5 bases). V was cut by 6 bases and J by 4 bases, with 16 bases left in between. The CDR3 runs to 15 residues. CDR1 is MNHNY and CDR2 is SVGAGI in the germline V gene (reference sequence). Here the CDR3 DNA reads TGTGCCAGCAGACCCGGGGCGGAGGGAGGAAACACCATATATTTT. This codes for CASRPGAEGGNTIYF.

This clone showed up just a few times. The chain couples TRBV6-4 to TRBJ2-1; 10 bases agree with TRBD1. The CDR3 has 16 amino acids. Germline lookup yields CDR1 MRHNA and CDR2 SNTAGT. With V trimmed by 4 bases and J by 8 bases, 11 bases remained unmatched. The CDR3 sequence: CASSALSGTGAHEQFF. DNA of the CDR3: TGTGCCAGCAGTGCCCTCTCCGGGACAGGGGCTCATGAGCAGTTCTTC.

The chain combines TRBV23-1 with TRBJ2-7, with 7 nucleotides matching TRBD1. TRBV23-1 is an ORF; its function is uncertain. Trimming removed 4 bases from V and 6 bases from J; junction bases left unmatched: 9. This CDR3 contains 14 residues. The chain's CDR3 is CASSRQGRGREQYF. CDR3 DNA sequence: TGCGCCAGCAGTCGACAGGGACGGGGTCGCGAGCAGTACTTC.

V is TRBV29-1 and J is TRBJ2-7; 7 bases map to TRBD1. V gave up 1 base and J gave up 3 bases; unmatched junction bases: 9. Germline CDR1 and CDR2: SQVTM and ANQGSEA. The CDR3 runs to 15 residues. CDR3 nucleotides: TGCAGCGTTGAAGCGGCCGGGACAGAAGGCTACGAGCAGTACTTC. This encodes CSVEAAGTEGYEQYF.

A single count supports this clone. The V and J genes are TRBV14 and TRBJ1-6, with TRBD1 as a possible D gene (6 bases). Germline-derived CDR1 and CDR2 are SGHDN and FVKESK. This CDR3 contains 16 residues. The V end was cut by 3 bases, the J end by 7 bases, with 16 bases between. The CDR3 DNA follows: TGTGCCAGCAGCCAGGTCGCAGGGGTCGGGAATTCACCCCTCCACTTT. Translating it yields CASSQVAGVGNSPLHF.

The rearrangement joins TRBV28 to TRBJ1-5; 9 bases map to TRBD1. The germline V gene encodes CDR1 MDHEN and CDR2 SYDVKM. Trimming cost V 5 bases and J 4 bases; bases outside gene matches: 9. This CDR3 comprises 16 residues. CDR3 DNA sequence: TGTGCCAGCAGTACTACCGGGACAGGGTTTAATCAGCCCCAGCATTTT. This gives the protein CASSTTGTGFNQPQHF. Full variable domain (outside the CDR3, taken from reference TRBV28 and TRBJ1-5): DVKVTQSSRYLVKRTGEKVFLECVQDMDHENMFWYRQDPGLGLRLIYFSYDVKMKEKGDIPEGYSVSREKKERFSLILESASTNQTSMYLCASSTTGTGFNQPQHFGDGTRLSIL.

The chain is built from TRBV11-2 and TRBJ2-1; D not resolved. CDR1 is SGHAT, CDR2 FQNNGV, per germline. CDR3 length: 13 residues. With 2 bases removed from V and 15 bases from J, the gap between germline ends came to 17 bases. Written as DNA, the CDR3 is TGTGCCAGCAGCTTATTATCCCCCCACAGAATGTTCTTC. This gives the protein CASSLLSPHRMFF.

The CDR3 coding sequence is TGTGCCAGCAGCTCCGTAGCGGGAGTGAGGACAGATACGCAGTATTTT. Translating it yields CASSSVAGVRTDTQYF. This sequence joins TRBV7-3 and TRBJ2-3; 9 positions match TRBD2. CDR3 length: 16 residues. V lost 4 bases and J lost 3; bases outside the gene matches: 8. Per the germline V gene, CDR1 is SGHTA and CDR2 is FQGTGA.

This clone came up a few times. The chain employs TRBV7-9 and TRBJ2-5; D is undetermined. Germline V CDR1 and CDR2: SEHNR, FQNEAQ (reference sequence). The CDR3 totals 11 residues. V shed 3 bases and J shed 5 bases, with 4 bases lying between them. CDR3 sequence reads: CASSFSETQYF. The DNA for the CDR3 is TGTGCCAGCAGCTTCTCCGAGACCCAGTACTTC.

The rearrangement uses TRBV7-8 and TRBJ2-5; TRBD1 matches 8 bases. The J call may be incorrect, as the DNA end agrees better with TRBJ2-7. This CDR3 has 15 amino acids. Germline V CDR1 and CDR2: SGHVS, FQNEAQ. The CDR3, as DNA: TGTGCCAGCAGCCTAACCGGACAGGGTTTGTACGAGCAGTACTTC. It codes for CASSLTGQGLYEQYF.

The V call is TRBV15, the J call TRBJ2-3, with 10 bases that match TRBD1. Germline CDR1 and CDR2: LNHNV and YYDKDF (reference sequence). With 2 bases clipped from V and 2 bases from J, the junction kept 13 bases outside the gene matches. This CDR3 comprises 19 residues. The CDR3: CATSRPPDRGGINTDTQYF. The CDR3 region has the DNA TGTGCCACCAGCAGACCTCCGGACAGGGGGGGAATAAACACAGATACGCAGTATTTT.

This rearrangement joins TRBV7-3 to TRBJ2-7; 12 bases line up with TRBD2. After removal of 5 bases from V and 1 base from J, the junction contained 3 bases not matched to a gene. The CDR3 sequence is 15 residues long. Germline V gives CDR1 SGHTA, CDR2 FQGTGA. CDR3: CASSQTSGRSYEQYF. The CDR3 nucleotides are TGTGCCAGCAGCCAAACTAGCGGGAGGTCCTACGAGCAGTACTTC.

The CDR3 sequence is CASSLAEQGGVDEQYF. The CDR3 nucleotides are TGCGCCAGCAGCTTGGCCGAGCAGGGCGGGGTGGACGAGCAGTACTTC. The chain links TRBV5-1 to TRBJ2-7; possible D gene TRBD2, 6 bases. Germline CDR1 SGHRS, CDR2 YFSETQ. Trimming stripped 0 bases from V and 5 bases from J, with 18 bases between. The CDR3 loop spans 16 amino acids.

The rearrangement uses TRBV6-1 and TRBJ1-1, with TRBD1 identical over 8 bases. The V gene's germline CDR1 is MNHNS and CDR2 SASEGT. After removal of 11 bases from V and 0 bases from J, the junction contained 8 bases not matched to a gene. The CDR3 covers 14 residues. The CDR3, as DNA: TGTGCCGGCGCTCCGACAGGGGTGAACACTGAAGCTTTCTTT. Amino acids: CAGAPTGVNTEAFF.

The CDR3 loop is CASSPDRINSPLHF. Here the CDR3 DNA reads TGTGCCAGTAGTCCCGACAGGATAAATTCACCCCTCCACTTT. The chain links TRBV19 to TRBJ1-6; TRBD1 might be the D (6 bases). V lost 5 bases and J 7 bases, leaving 12 bases between the germline ends. The CDR3 loop spans 14 amino acids. Germline V gene sequence: CDR1 LNHDA, CDR2 SQIVND (reference sequence).

The chain couples TRBV6-6 to TRBJ2-7, with 13 bases fitting TRBD2. CDR1 and CDR2 from the germline V gene are MNHNY and SVGAGI (reference sequence). The ends lost 10 bases at V and 4 bases at J; junction bases unmatched: 10. The CDR3 is 15 amino acids. CDR3 region: CATQRGTSGNYEQYF. In DNA, the CDR3 is TGTGCCACCCAAAGAGGGACTAGCGGGAATTACGAGCAGTACTTC.

V gene TRBV5-1 combines with J gene TRBJ2-5, with a tentative D call TRBD1 (6 bases). Germline CDR1 is SGHRS and CDR2 is YFSETQ. The CDR3 totals 14 residues. Trimming pared 0 bases from V and 4 bases from J, leaving 10 bases between. The CDR3 region has the DNA TGCGCCAGCAGCTTGGGGGTAGGGGGAGAGACCCAGTACTTC. This encodes CASSLGVGGETQYF.

This chain joins TRBV5-4 and TRBJ1-5, with D maybe TRBD1 (5 bases). Trimming took 0 bases from V and 2 from J, leaving 9 bases between them. The CDR3 has 15 residues. Looked up from germline, CDR1 is SGHNT and CDR2 is YYREEE (reference sequence). The CDR3 DNA reads as TGTGCCAGCAGCTTGGGGGGGGATCGCAATCAGCCCCAGCATTTT. Its translation: CASSLGGDRNQPQHF.